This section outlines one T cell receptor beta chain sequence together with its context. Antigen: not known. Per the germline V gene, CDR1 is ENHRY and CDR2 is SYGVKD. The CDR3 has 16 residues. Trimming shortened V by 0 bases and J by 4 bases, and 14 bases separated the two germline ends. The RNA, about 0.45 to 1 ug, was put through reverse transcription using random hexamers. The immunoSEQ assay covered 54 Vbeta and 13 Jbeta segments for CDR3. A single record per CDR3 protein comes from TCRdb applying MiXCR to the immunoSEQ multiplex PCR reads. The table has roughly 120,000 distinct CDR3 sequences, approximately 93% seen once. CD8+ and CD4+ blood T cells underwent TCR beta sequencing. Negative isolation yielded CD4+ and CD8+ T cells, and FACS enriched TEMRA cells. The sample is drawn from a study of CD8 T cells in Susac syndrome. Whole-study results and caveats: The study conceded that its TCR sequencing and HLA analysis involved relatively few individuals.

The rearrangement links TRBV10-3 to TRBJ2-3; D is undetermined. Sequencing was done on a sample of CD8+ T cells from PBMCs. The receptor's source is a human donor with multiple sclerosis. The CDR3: CAISESAGVKADTQYF. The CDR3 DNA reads TGTGCCATCAGTGAGTCCGCTGGGGTGAAGGCAGATACGCAGTATTTT.